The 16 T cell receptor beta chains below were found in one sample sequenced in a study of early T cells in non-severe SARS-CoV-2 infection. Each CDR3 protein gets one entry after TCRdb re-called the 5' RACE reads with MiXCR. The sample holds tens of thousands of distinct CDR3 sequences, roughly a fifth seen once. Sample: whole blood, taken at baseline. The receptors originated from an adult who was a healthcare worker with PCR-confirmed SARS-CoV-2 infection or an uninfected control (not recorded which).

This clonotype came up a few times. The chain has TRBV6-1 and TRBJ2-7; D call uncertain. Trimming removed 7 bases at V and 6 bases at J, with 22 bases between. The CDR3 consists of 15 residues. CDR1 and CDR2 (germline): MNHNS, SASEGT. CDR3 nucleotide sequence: TGTGCCAGCACCCCCTCGTCGGGTTCGTCGGGCGAGCAGTACTTC. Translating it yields CASTPSSGSSGEQYF.

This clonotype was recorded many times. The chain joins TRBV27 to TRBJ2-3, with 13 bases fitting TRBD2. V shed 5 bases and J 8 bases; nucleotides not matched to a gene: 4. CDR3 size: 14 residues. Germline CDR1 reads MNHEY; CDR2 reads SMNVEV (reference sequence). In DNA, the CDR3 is TGTGCCAGCAGTACTAGCGGGGGGGTAGGTACGCAGTATTTT. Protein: CASSTSGGVGTQYF.

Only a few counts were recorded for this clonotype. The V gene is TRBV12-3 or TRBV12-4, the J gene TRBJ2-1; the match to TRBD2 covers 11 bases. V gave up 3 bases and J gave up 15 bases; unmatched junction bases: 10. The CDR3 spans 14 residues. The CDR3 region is CASSFSSGGTSPFF. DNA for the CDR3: TGTGCCAGCAGTTTCTCTAGCGGGGGGACTTCTCCGTTCTTC.

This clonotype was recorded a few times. The CDR3 coding sequence is TGTGCCAGCAGCTTGGGACTAGCGGGGCGCATCAGTACGCAGTATTTT. This sequence encodes CASSLGLAGRISTQYF. The V gene is TRBV7-2, the J gene TRBJ2-3; 13 bases fit TRBD2. Germline assignment: CDR1 SGHTA and CDR2 FQGNSA. This CDR3 region has 16 residues. J gave up 8 bases and V 3 bases, and 8 bases lay outside the gene matches.

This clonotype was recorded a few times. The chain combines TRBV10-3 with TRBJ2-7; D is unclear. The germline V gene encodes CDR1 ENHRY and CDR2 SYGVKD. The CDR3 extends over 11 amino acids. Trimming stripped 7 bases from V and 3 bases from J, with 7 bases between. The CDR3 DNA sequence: TGTGCCATCACCGACCTCTACGAGCAGTACTTC. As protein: CAITDLYEQYF.

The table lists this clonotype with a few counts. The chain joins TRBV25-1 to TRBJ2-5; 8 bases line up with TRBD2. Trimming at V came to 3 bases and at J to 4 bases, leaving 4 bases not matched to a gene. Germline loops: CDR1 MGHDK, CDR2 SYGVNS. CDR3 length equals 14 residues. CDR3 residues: CASSDSSGGETQYF. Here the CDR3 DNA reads TGTGCCAGCAGTGACTCCAGCGGGGGAGAGACCCAGTACTTC.

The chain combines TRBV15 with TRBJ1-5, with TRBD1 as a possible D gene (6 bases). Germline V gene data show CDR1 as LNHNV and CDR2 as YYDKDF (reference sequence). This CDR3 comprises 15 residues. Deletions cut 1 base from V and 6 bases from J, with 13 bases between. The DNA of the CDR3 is TGTGCCACCAGCAGAGCGGAGGGGGGGAGTCAGCCCCAGCATTTT. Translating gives CATSRAEGGSQPQHF.

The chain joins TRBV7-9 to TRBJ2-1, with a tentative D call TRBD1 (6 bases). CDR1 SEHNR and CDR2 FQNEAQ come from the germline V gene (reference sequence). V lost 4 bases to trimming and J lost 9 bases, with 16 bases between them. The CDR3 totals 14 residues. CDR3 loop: CASSSRDTLGEQFF. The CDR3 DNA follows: TGTGCCAGCAGCTCTCGGGACACCTTGGGTGAGCAGTTCTTC.

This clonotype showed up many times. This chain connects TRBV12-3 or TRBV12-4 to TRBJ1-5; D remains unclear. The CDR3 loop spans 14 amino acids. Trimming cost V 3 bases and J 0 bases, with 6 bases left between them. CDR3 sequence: CASSLLSSNQPQHF. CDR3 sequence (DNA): TGTGCCAGCAGTTTGTTAAGTAGCAATCAGCCCCAGCATTTT.

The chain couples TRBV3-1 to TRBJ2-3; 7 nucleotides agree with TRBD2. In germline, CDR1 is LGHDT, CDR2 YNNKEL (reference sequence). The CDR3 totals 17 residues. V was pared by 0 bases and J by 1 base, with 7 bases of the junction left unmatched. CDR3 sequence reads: CASSQEGSGARTDTQYF. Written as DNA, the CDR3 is TGTGCCAGCAGCCAAGAGGGCAGCGGGGCCCGCACAGATACGCAGTATTTT.

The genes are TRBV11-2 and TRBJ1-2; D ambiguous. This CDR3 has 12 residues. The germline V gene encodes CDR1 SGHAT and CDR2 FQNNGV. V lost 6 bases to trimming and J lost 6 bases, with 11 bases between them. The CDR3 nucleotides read TGTGCCAGCAGTCACGAGGGAGATGGCTACACCTTC. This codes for CASSHEGDGYTF.

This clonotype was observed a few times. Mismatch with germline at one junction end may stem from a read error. CDR3 DNA sequence: TGCAGTGCTGGAGAAGTTGGGACTGAAGCTTTCTTT. Translated: CSAGEVGTEAFF. This chain links TRBV20-1 with TRBJ1-1; no firm D call. In germline, CDR1 is DFQATT, CDR2 SNEGSKA (reference sequence). The length of the CDR3 is 12 residues.

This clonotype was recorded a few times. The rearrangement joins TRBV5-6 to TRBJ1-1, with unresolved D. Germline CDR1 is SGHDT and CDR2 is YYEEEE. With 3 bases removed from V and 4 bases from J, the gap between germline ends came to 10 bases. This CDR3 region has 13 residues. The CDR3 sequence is CASSYTGSTEAFF. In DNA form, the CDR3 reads TGTGCCAGCAGCTACACTGGGTCCACTGAAGCTTTCTTT.

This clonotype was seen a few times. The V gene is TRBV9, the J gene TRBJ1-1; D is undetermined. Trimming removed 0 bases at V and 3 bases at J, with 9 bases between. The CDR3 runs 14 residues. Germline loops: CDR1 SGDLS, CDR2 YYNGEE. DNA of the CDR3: TGTGCCAGCAGCGTAGTGGGCAGAGACACTGAAGCTTTCTTT. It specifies CASSVVGRDTEAFF.

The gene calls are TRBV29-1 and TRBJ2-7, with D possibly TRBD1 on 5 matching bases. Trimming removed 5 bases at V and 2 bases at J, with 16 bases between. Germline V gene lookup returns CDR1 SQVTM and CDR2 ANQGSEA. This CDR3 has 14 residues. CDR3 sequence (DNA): TGCAGCGTTCGCCAGGGTGCTGGAACCTACGAGCAGTACTTC. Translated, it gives CSVRQGAGTYEQYF.

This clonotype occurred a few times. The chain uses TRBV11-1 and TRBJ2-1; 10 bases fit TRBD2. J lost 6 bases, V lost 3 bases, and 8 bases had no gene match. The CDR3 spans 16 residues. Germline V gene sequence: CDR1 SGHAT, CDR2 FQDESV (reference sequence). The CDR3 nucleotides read TGTGCCAGCAGCTTGCTTAGCGGGGGGCCCATCAATGAGCAGTTCTTC. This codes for CASSLLSGGPINEQFF.